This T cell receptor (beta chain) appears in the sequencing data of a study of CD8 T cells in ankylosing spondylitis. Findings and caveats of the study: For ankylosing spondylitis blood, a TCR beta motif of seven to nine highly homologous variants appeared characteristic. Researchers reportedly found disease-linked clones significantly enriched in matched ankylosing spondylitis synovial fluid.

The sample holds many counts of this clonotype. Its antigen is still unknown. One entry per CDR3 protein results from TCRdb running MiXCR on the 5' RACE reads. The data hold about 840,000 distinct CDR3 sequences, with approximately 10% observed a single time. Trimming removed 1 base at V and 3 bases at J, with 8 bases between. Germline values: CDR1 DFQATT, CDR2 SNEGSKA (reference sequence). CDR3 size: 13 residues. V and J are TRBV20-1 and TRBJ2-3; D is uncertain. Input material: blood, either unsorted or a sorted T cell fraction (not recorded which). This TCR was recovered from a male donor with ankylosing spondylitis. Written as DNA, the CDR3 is TGCAGTGCTAGAGTCATGAGTACAGATACGCAGTATTTT. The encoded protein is CSARVMSTDTQYF.